This T cell receptor beta chain appears in the sequencing data of a study of blood T cell repertoires in COVID-19 (TCRdb year 2020). About the investigation overall: The collaborator samples originated in the United States, Italy and Spain and spanned the acute and convalescent phases of COVID-19. Samples were obtained from the ongoing ImmuneRACE study (first 160 participants) and from some 1,300 subjects provided by 6 global collaborators. The repertoires were released in a freely available public database intended as a resource for research on the immune response to SARS-CoV-2. Sample metadata almost always included a de-identified subject ID, COVID-19 status, age in years and sex. The material from the prospective study consisted of cDNA or gDNA derived from T cells, B-cell-depleted T cells, or PBMCs. Where available, HLA class I and class II types were obtained from metadata supplied by the sample provider rather than from assay-based typing. Subjects who had been exposed to COVID-19, were actively infected with it, or had recovered from it provided the deeply sampled blood TCRbeta repertoires that made up the dataset.

Broad study findings and their caveats: Clinical and demographic metadata were provided uncurated, with the amount varying by source and participant.

TCRbeta CDR3 regions were amplified from genomic DNA by means of the immunoSEQ Assay, a bias-controlled multiplex PCR. Under the source paper's analysis protocol: The number of nucleated cells in each sample was estimated from the amplification of reference gene primers within the assay. To quantify the absolute abundance of each unique TCRbeta CDR3 rearrangement, sequence reads were collapsed and filtered. For each sample, productive Simpson clonality was calculated by taking the square root of Simpson's diversity index across productive rearrangements. The clones in this table, taken by TCRdb from immuneACCESS, are in-frame only. Not every clone is retained; where verified, under half of the shortfall comes from an unresolved V gene, and the cause of the rest is unknown. The DNA was the basis for D and trimming; V, J and clone size are from that table. The sample profile shows about 280,000 clones; around 89% of them were found once. The ten largest clones add up to about 4% of the sample.

V is pared back by 3 bases and J by 1 base, with 19 bases lying between the germline termini. Inclusive of the bounding cysteine and phenylalanine, the CDR3 is 18 residues long. The CDR3 DNA has 54 bases and is translated from base 1. Based on the germline V gene, the CDR1 and CDR2 sequences are MDHEN and SYDVKM. Points on this clone: No cognate antigen has been identified for it. No per-base quality is available; no much larger clone lies one base away.

Participants in the prospective study were aged 18 to 89 years, lived in under 30 United States geographic areas, and enrolled through a virtual design. To assign participants to cohorts, the prospective study relied on clinical history that participants themselves reported in a screening survey and a study questionnaire. In the prospective study, mobile phlebotomists collected whole blood, serum and a nasopharyngeal or oropharyngeal swab from each participant. Over a roughly two-month period, participants in the prospective study had the option of providing additional blood draws and questionnaires. Prospective study blood samples were shipped either frozen or at room temperature before DNA extraction.

The receptor chain draws on TRBV28 and TRBJ1-5, with an unclear D gene assignment. Sequencing used PBMCs or T cells enriched from blood (not recorded which). The sequence derives from a woman in her twenties or thirties with acute COVID-19. CDR3 protein: CASSLEILEFGSNQPQHF. The DNA is as follows: TGTGCCAGCAGTTTGGAAATTTTGGAGTTTGGGAGCAATCAGCCCCAGCATTTT.